Described below is a single T cell receptor (beta chain) sequence and its context. This record comes from a study of shared clonotypes between healthy human individuals. TCRdb keeps only in-frame clones here, not all; method: immunoSEQ multiplex PCR. The sample carries millions of clones, roughly 92% recorded once. Naive CD45RA+ and memory CD45RA-negative subsets were split from CD4+ cells. The CDR3 is 14 residues long. Germline lookup yields CDR1 LNHDA and CDR2 SQIVND (reference sequence). V dropped 6 bases and J dropped 4; count of bases not matched to a gene: 6. Sequencing was performed on naive CD4+ T cells sorted from blood. Subset denoted: CD45RA+ positively selected. The sequence derives from a man between 18 and 35 years old in good health. The V call is TRBV19, the J call TRBJ2-1, with TRBD1 identical over 7 bases. DNA for the CDR3: TGTGCCAGTAGCCCGGGGACAGTATACAATGAGCAGTTCTTC. Residues: CASSPGTVYNEQFF.